These 9 T cell receptor beta chains were sequenced from one sample in a study of long-term antiretroviral therapy in people with HIV. The libraries were made with immunoSEQ v3.0 at survey level. The table came from immunoSEQ multiplex PCR; TCRdb's copy has only in-frame clones and leaves some out. The sample includes under 35,000 clones, nearly 95% of them seen just once. Sequences were derived from unsorted PBMCs, sampled just over 5 years after starting antiretroviral therapy. These receptors were obtained from a woman between 45 and 60 years old with HIV.

This rearrangement joins TRBV10-3 to TRBJ2-7; TRBD2 agrees at 15 bases. The V gene end was trimmed by 4 bases and the J gene end by 5 bases; junction bases not matched to a gene: 3. The CDR3 covers 15 residues. The germline CDR1 and CDR2 sequences are ENHRY and SYGVKD. CDR3 in amino acids: CAISGGLAGGDEQYF. DNA for the CDR3: TGTGCCATCAGTGGGGGACTAGCGGGGGGAGACGAGCAGTACTTC.

The rearrangement joins TRBV7-2 to TRBJ1-3; perhaps TRBD1 as D (5 bases). V was trimmed by 5 bases and J by 1 base, leaving 24 bases between them. This CDR3 spans 19 amino acids. Germline CDR1 SGHTA, CDR2 FQGNSA. CDR3 DNA sequence: TGTGCCAGCAGCCTAGAGGGAAGGGGACCCGGTGGGTCTGGAAACACCATATATTTT. It encodes CASSLEGRGPGGSGNTIYF.

The gene calls are TRBV10-3 and TRBJ1-3; weak D call: TRBD1 (6 bases). The CDR3 sequence is 13 residues long. Trimming stripped 10 bases from V and 2 bases from J, with 12 bases between. In germline, CDR1 is ENHRY, CDR2 SYGVKD. CDR3 coding DNA: TGTGCCAGCCGAACAGGGACTGGAAACACCATATATTTT. Encoded protein: CASRTGTGNTIYF.

V gene TRBV2 combines with J gene TRBJ2-5; TRBD2 aligns across 7 bases. The CDR3 has 13 residues. V lost 7 bases, J lost 5 bases, and 7 bases stayed unmatched. The V gene's germline CDR1 is SNHLY and CDR2 FYNNEI. CDR3 protein: CASTPGLRETQYF. The CDR3 bases are TGTGCCAGCACCCCGGGACTACGCGAGACCCAGTACTTC.

This chain uses TRBV6-5 with TRBJ1-3, with D unresolved. Germline-derived CDR1 and CDR2 are MNHEY and SVGAGI. The CDR3 totals 15 residues. V lost 0 bases and J 2 bases, leaving 8 bases between the germline ends. The CDR3 coding sequence is TGTGCCAGCAGTTACTCCGGCAGCCCTGGAAACACCATATATTTT. Residues: CASSYSGSPGNTIYF.

Note on this clone: At one end, the junction sequence differs from germline, possibly due to a read error. The chain carries TRBV7-8 and TRBJ2-5; TRBD2 matches at 12 bases. Per germline, CDR1 SGHVS and CDR2 FQNEAQ. This CDR3 region has 15 residues. The CDR3 spells CASSLAGGQKETQYF. For the CDR3, the DNA is TGTGCCAGCAGCCTAGCGGGGGGGCAGAAGGAGACCCAGTACTTC.

This chain connects TRBV4-3 to TRBJ2-5; D uncertain. Germline values: CDR1 LGHNA, CDR2 YSLEER. The CDR3 has 13 residues. V shed 0 bases and J shed 6 bases, with 8 bases lying between them. The CDR3 spells CASSQDLRQTQYF. CDR3 DNA: TGCGCCAGCAGCCAAGATTTACGGCAGACCCAGTACTTC.

The gene calls are TRBV5-6 and TRBJ1-1; no clear D gene. CDR3 length equals 13 residues. The V gene's germline CDR1 is SGHDT and CDR2 YYEEEE. With 2 bases removed from V and 3 bases from J, the gap between germline ends came to 8 bases. The CDR3 sequence is CASSFPSHTEAFF. CDR3 sequence (DNA): TGTGCCAGCAGCTTTCCGAGCCACACTGAAGCTTTCTTT.

The chain joins TRBV21-1 to TRBJ2-2; the listed D gene, TRBD1, was not tested against the DNA. TRBV21-1 is assigned pseudogene status. The CDR3 loop spans 20 amino acids. The CDR3 DNA is TGTGCCAGCAGCGCGACGGACGGATTGGAACAGGGGCGACACACCGGGGAGCTGTTTTTT. Amino acids: CASSATDGLEQGRHTGELFF.